The next 9 T cell receptor beta chains were all read from a single sample in a study of blood T cell repertoires in COVID-19. The table came from immunoSEQ multiplex PCR; TCRdb's copy has only in-frame clones and leaves some out. The table lists around 190,000 clones, more than 80% of them singletons, with about 9.3% in the top ten. Sequencing input: PBMCs or T cells enriched from blood (not recorded which). All receptors come from a man aged 40-49 years who had recovered from COVID-19.

In its sample, this clone was seen once. The chain employs TRBV15 and TRBJ1-1; 10 bases line up with TRBD1. J lost 1 base, V lost 0 bases, and 2 bases had no gene match. Germline V CDR1 and CDR2: LNHNV, YYDKDF (reference sequence). The CDR3 contains 16 residues. The CDR3 sequence: CATSRDRDRGNTEAFF. CDR3 DNA: TGTGCCACCAGCAGAGATAGGGACAGGGGGAACACTGAAGCTTTCTTT.

This chain connects TRBV18 to TRBJ2-3, with TRBD2 identical over 7 bases. Germline V CDR1 and CDR2: KGHSH, LQKENI. This CDR3 has 13 amino acids. Trimming cost V 4 bases and J 6 bases; bases outside gene matches: 4. In nucleotides, the CDR3 is TGTGCCAGCTCACTTGGGAGGGAGGATACGCAGTATTTT. This sequence encodes CASSLGREDTQYF.

This chain uses TRBV30 with TRBJ1-5, with 7 positions matching TRBD1. The CDR3 has 13 residues. In germline, CDR1 is GTSNPN, CDR2 SVGIG (reference sequence). J gave up 4 bases and V 7 bases, and 7 bases lay outside the gene matches. In DNA form, the CDR3 reads TGTGCCTTTAACCGGGACAGAAATCAGCCCCAGCATTTT. It yields the protein CAFNRDRNQPQHF. Supplemented by reference TRBV30 and TRBJ1-5, the full variable domain reads SQTIHQWPATLVQPVGSPLSLECTVEGTSNPNLYWYRQAAGRGLQLLFYSVGIGQISSEVPQNLSASRPQDRQFILSSKKLLLSDSGFYLCAFNRDRNQPQHFGDGTRLSIL.

This rearrangement joins TRBV11-2 to TRBJ1-1; maybe TRBD1 (5 bases). This CDR3 spans 14 amino acids. V lost 6 bases and J lost 1, with 12 bases in between. The germline V gene encodes CDR1 SGHAT and CDR2 FQNNGV. The CDR3 loop is CASRPGLSNTEAFF. For the CDR3, the DNA is TGTGCCAGCAGACCGGGACTTTCGAACACTGAAGCTTTCTTT.

The chain couples TRBV6-6 to TRBJ2-7; D gene uncertain. V was shortened by 0 bases and J by 3 bases, with 3 bases between the two germline ends. Germline V gene sequence: CDR1 MNHNY, CDR2 SVGAGI (reference sequence). This CDR3 has 12 amino acids. CDR3 in DNA: TGTGCCAGCAGTTACTCGAGCTACGAGCAGTACTTC. The encoded protein is CASSYSSYEQYF.

The chain employs TRBV18 and TRBJ2-3; unclear D gene. The CDR3 consists of 13 residues. CDR1 and CDR2 from the germline V gene are KGHSH and LQKENI. The V gene lost 3 bases and the J gene lost 2 bases, with 6 bases spanning the gap. CDR3 loop: CASSPSLTDTQYF. CDR3 DNA sequence: TGTGCCAGCTCACCCTCCCTCACAGATACGCAGTATTTT.

The chain is built from TRBV29-1 and TRBJ2-3, with a weak D call TRBD1 (5 bases). The length of the CDR3 is 13 residues. Trimming removed 2 bases from V and 4 bases from J, with 10 bases in between. Germline V gene data show CDR1 as SQVTM and CDR2 as ANQGSEA. The CDR3 reads CSVERGVADTQYF. CDR3 DNA sequence: TGCAGCGTTGAAAGGGGTGTGGCAGATACGCAGTATTTT.

Only a few counts were recorded for this clone. The rearrangement links TRBV6-5 to TRBJ1-3, with D unresolved. The CDR3 loop spans 13 amino acids. With 5 bases removed from V and 4 bases from J, the gap between germline ends came to 9 bases. CDR1 is MNHEY and CDR2 is SVGAGI in the germline V gene. The CDR3 coding sequence is TGTGCCAGCAGTCCCCCCACAGGAAACACCATATATTTT. Protein product: CASSPPTGNTIYF.

This clone was counted only a few times. This rearrangement joins TRBV19 to TRBJ1-2; TRBD1 is a possible D gene (6 bases). The CDR3 runs to 17 residues. V lost 4 bases, J lost 1 base, and 19 bases lay in between. CDR1 LNHDA and CDR2 SQIVND come from the germline V gene (reference sequence). The CDR3 reads CASSTGPNRDDNYGYTF. CDR3 bases: TGTGCCAGTAGTACGGGCCCGAACAGGGATGATAACTATGGCTACACCTTC.